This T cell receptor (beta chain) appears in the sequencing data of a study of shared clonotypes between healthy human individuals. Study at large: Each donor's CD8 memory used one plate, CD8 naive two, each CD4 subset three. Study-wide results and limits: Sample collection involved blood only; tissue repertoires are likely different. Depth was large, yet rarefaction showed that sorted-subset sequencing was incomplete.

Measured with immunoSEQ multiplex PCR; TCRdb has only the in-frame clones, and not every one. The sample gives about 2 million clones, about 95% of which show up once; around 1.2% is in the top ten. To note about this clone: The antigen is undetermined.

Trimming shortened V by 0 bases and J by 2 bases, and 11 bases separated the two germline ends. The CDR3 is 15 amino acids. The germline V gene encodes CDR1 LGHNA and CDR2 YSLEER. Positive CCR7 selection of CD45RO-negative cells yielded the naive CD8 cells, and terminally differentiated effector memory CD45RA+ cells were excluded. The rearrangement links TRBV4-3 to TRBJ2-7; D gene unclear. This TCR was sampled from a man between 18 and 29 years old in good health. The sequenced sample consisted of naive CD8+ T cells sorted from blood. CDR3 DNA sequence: TGCGCCAGCAGCCAAGAAACTGACGGAGCCTACGAGCAGTACTTC. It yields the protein CASSQETDGAYEQYF.